This TCR beta chain comes out of a study of blood T cell repertoires in COVID-19. About the research overall: PBMCs, B-cell-depleted T cells, or T cells provided the cDNA or gDNA that made up the material.

Original processing notes: Using reference gene primer amplification, nucleated cell counts were estimated. Produced via immunoSEQ multiplex PCR; TCRdb's table is partial and in-frame only. The D gene and trimming were derived from the DNA, and the V and J assignments and clone size from that table. The sample carries under 250,000 clones, over 60% recorded once. The sequenced material came from peripheral blood. The sequence came from a woman between 70 and 85 years old with acute or convalescent COVID-19.

DNA of the CDR3: TGTGCCAGCAGCGACCGGACTAGCGGCAAAGAGACCCAGTACTTC. Translated, it gives CASSDRTSGKETQYF. V gene TRBV11-1 combines with J gene TRBJ2-5, with TRBD2 matching 10 bases. CDR1 is SGHAT and CDR2 is FQDESV in the germline V gene (reference sequence). This CDR3 comprises 15 residues. Germline trimming cut 5 bases from V and 3 bases from J; bases unmatched to any gene: 6.